The clone carrying this TCR beta chain was observed at least ten times. This sample was included in a study of molecular identifiers for immune sequencing clone quantification. Across the whole study: Within a replicate experiment, RNA obtained from either about 20,000 or 100,000 naive CD8 cells was divided into five aliquots, and four of those aliquots were then sequenced.

TCRdb reprocessed the PCR reads via MiXCR and lists one record per CDR3 protein. Of approximately 550,000 distinct CDR3 sequences listed, about 25% are singletons. The CDR3 loop spans 15 amino acids. Germline values: CDR1 SQVTM, CDR2 ANQGSEA. V lost 6 bases and J 4 bases, leaving 18 bases between the germline ends. Libraries used about 20,000 to 1,100,000 sorted naive CD8 T cells and 10%, 30% or 50% RNA input. The origin of this receptor is a human donor in good health. Some libraries in this study had Jurkat cell RNA spiked in. The chain recombines TRBV29-1 with TRBJ1-4; a weak D match, TRBD1 (5 bases). The specimen sequenced was naive CD8+ T cells from blood, with Jurkat cell RNA spiked in. The subset is: FACS-sorted CD8+CD4-CCR7+CD45RA+ naive T cells. CDR3 sequence reads: CSVYIHQGGNEKLFF. The CDR3, as DNA: TGCAGCGTATATATTCACCAGGGAGGTAATGAAAAACTGTTTTTT.